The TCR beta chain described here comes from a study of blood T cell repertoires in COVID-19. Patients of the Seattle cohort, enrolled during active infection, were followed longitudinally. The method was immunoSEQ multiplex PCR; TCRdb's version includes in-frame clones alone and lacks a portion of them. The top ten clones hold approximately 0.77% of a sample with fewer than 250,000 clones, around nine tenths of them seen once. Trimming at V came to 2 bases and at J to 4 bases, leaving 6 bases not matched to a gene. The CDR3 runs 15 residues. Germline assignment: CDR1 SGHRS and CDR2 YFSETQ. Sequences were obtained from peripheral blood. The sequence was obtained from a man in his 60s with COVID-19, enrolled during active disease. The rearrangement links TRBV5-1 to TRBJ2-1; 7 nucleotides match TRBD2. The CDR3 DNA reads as TGCGCCAGCAGCTTCGCGGCTAGCGGATACAATGAGCAGTTCTTC. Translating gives CASSFAASGYNEQFF.